One sample yielded the 8 T cell receptor beta chains listed below, sequenced in a study of cytomegalovirus exposure and HLA in healthy donors. Method: immunoSEQ multiplex PCR; TCRdb's copy keeps in-frame clones and lacks some. The data contain approximately 300,000 clones, about nine tenths of them singletons. The sequenced sample was PBMCs. These receptors were taken from a woman between 18 and 29 years old in good health and CMV-seronegative.

The V gene is TRBV18, the J gene TRBJ2-2, with TRBD1 matching 9 bases. The CDR3 sequence is 15 residues long. J was trimmed by 1 base and V by 6 bases; bases with no gene match: 3. In germline, CDR1 is KGHSH, CDR2 LQKENI. The CDR3 protein is CASSRDRVNTGELFF. The CDR3 DNA is TGTGCCAGCTCCCGGGACAGGGTGAACACCGGGGAGCTGTTTTTT.

V usage is TRBV7-2 and J usage is TRBJ2-7; tentative D call: TRBD1 (5 bases). CDR3 length: 14 amino acids. Per germline, CDR1 SGHTA and CDR2 FQGNSA. Trimming shortened V by 5 bases and J by 3 bases, and 14 bases separated the two germline ends. DNA of the CDR3: TGTGCCAGCAGCCTCACCCCAGGGATCTACGAGCAGTACTTC. Translating it yields CASSLTPGIYEQYF.

The V call is TRBV2, the J call TRBJ1-2; tentative D call: TRBD1 (6 bases). The germline CDR1 and CDR2 sequences are SNHLY and FYNNEI. CDR3 length: 14 residues. The V end was cut by 6 bases, the J end by 0 bases, with 11 bases between. CDR3 in DNA: TGTGCCAGCAGCCGACAGGAGACTAACTATGGCTACACCTTC. Its protein is CASSRQETNYGYTF.

The rearrangement joins TRBV29-1 to TRBJ2-1; D may be TRBD2 (6 bases). The CDR3 runs 12 residues. The V end lost 6 bases, the J end lost 3 bases, and 9 bases lay between the germline ends. Germline lookup yields CDR1 SQVTM and CDR2 ANQGSEA. DNA for the CDR3: TGCAGCGTCTCTAGCGACTACAATGAGCAGTTCTTC. It codes for CSVSSDYNEQFF.

V usage is TRBV5-1 and J usage is TRBJ2-3; D remains ambiguous. CDR1 is SGHRS and CDR2 is YFSETQ in the germline V gene. Trimming removed 4 bases from V and 0 bases from J, with 9 bases in between. This CDR3 is 14 amino acids long. The CDR3 nucleotides are TGCGCCAGCAGCCAAGGAGCTAGCACAGATACGCAGTATTTT. It encodes CASSQGASTDTQYF.

The genes are TRBV5-1 and TRBJ2-7; 10 bases are shared with TRBD1. The CDR3 has 14 amino acids. J gave up 7 bases and V 4 bases, and 8 bases lay outside the gene matches. Germline CDR1 reads SGHRS; CDR2 reads YFSETQ. CDR3 bases: TGCGCCAGCAGCGGTGACAGGGGGCGGAATGAGCAGTACTTC. Translation gives CASSGDRGRNEQYF.

The chain joins TRBV5-1 to TRBJ2-7; TRBD1 matches at 9 bases. V lost 4 bases and J lost 5; bases outside the gene matches: 4. The CDR3 extends over 13 amino acids. Germline loops: CDR1 SGHRS, CDR2 YFSETQ. CDR3 in DNA: TGCGCCAGCAGCGAGGGACAGGGCAACGAGCAGTACTTC. Its protein is CASSEGQGNEQYF.

The genes are TRBV13 and TRBJ2-6; no clear D gene. The CDR3 contains 14 residues. Trimming removed 7 bases from V and 0 bases from J, with 7 bases in between. Germline V gene lookup returns CDR1 PRHDT and CDR2 FYEKMQ (reference sequence). CDR3 coding DNA: TGTGCCAGCACCAGTTTCTCTGGGGCCAACGTCCTGACTTTC. Translated, it gives CASTSFSGANVLTF.